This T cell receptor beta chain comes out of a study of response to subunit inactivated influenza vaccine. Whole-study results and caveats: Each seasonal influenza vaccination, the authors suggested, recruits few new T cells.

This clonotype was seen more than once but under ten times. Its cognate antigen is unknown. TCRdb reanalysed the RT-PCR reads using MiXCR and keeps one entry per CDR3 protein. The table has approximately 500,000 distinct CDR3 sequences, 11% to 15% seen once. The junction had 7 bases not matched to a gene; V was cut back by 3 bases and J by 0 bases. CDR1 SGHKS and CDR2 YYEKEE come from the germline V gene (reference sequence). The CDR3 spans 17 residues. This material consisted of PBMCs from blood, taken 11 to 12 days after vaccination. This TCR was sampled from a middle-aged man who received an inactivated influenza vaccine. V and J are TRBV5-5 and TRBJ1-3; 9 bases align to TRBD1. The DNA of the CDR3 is TGTGCCAGCAGCTCGGTACTACAGGGGGCCTCTGGAAACACCATATATTTT. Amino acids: CASSSVLQGASGNTIYF.